This T cell receptor beta chain was obtained from a study of patients and donors after allogeneic stem cell transplantation. The germline gives CDR1 SGHNT, CDR2 YYREEE (reference sequence). This CDR3 contains 14 residues. The V end was cut by 4 bases, the J end by 0 bases, with 10 bases between. TCRdb reanalysed the RT-PCR reads using MiXCR and keeps one entry per CDR3 protein. The sample lists 410,000 or so distinct CDR3 sequences, under 20% occurring once. The V call is TRBV5-4, the J call TRBJ1-1, with D perhaps matching TRBD1 (5 bases). The sequenced material came from blood, either unsorted or a sorted T cell fraction (not recorded which). This TCR was sampled from a human donor who was either an allogeneic HSCT recipient or a stem cell or donor lymphocyte infusion donor (not recorded which). It is not recorded whose cells these are; they may come from a transplant donor. CDR3 in DNA: TGTGCCAGCAGCGCCGGACAAATGAACACTGAAGCTTTCTTT. Protein sequence: CASSAGQMNTEAFF.